The clone carrying this T cell receptor (beta chain) was recorded a few times. No antigen is known for it. Alongside a J-beta primer mix, a sample-barcoded 5' primer served in a second PCR lasting about 7 to 12 cycles. The template-switch adaptor was a 5' adaptor with 12 random nucleotides. It tagged each cDNA molecule. TCRdb itself ran the 5' RACE reads through MiXCR, one entry per CDR3 protein. The sample has some 1.4 million distinct CDR3 sequences, approximately 40% seen once. V trimming: 8 bases; J trimming: 1 base; junction bases outside the gene matches: 5. Germline V lookup: CDR1 ENHRY, CDR2 SYGVKD. The CDR3 extends over 13 amino acids. The record originates from a study of blood T cells in healthy people across ages. The study's findings and limits: With age, beta diversity per million T cells declined roughly linearly, significantly by about 37.

This chain uses TRBV10-3 with TRBJ2-7, with 7 bases lining up with TRBD1. Sequencing was performed on blood. The clonotype was recovered from a woman under 30 in good health. This CDR3 is CAIRSGQSYEQYF. Written as DNA, the CDR3 is TGTGCCATCCGCTCGGGACAGTCCTACGAGCAGTACTTC.